These 2 T cell receptor beta chains originate from one sample sequenced in a study of blood T cell repertoires in COVID-19 (TCRdb year 2020). Library preparation employed the immunoSEQ multiplex PCR assay. TCRdb's version of the immuneACCESS table is confined to in-frame rearrangements and falls short of the full clone set. An unresolved V gene accounts for under half of the shortfall where checked; the remainder is of unknown origin. Within this sample are 120,000 or so clones, with around four fifths of them counted one time only. The ten top clones hold around 5.6% of the sample. The sequencing input was peripheral blood. The source is an elderly man with active or convalescent COVID-19.

This clone was seen a single time. This chain connects TRBV24-1 to TRBJ1-2, with D possibly matching TRBD1 (6 bases). Trimming removed 1 base from V and 4 bases from J, with 15 bases in between. The V gene's germline CDR1 is KGHDR and CDR2 SFDVKD. The length of the CDR3 is 16 residues. The CDR3 nucleotides are TGTGCCACCAGTGATTTCAAGGCGGGGGCCTCCTATGGCTACACCTTC. Translation: CATSDFKAGASYGYTF.

This chain uses TRBV7-9 with TRBJ2-2; 7 positions match TRBD1. Germline trimming cut 4 bases from V and 2 bases from J; bases unmatched to any gene: 7. Germline CDR1 reads SEHNR; CDR2 reads FQNEAQ (reference sequence). The CDR3 covers 16 residues. In nucleotides, the CDR3 is TGTGCCAGCAGCTCACAGGGGATCGTTAACACCGGGGAGCTGTTTTTT. It yields the protein CASSSQGIVNTGELFF. Looking up the rest from reference TRBV7-9 and TRBJ2-2 gives the full variable domain: DTGVSQNPRHKITKRGQNVTFRCDPISEHNRLYWYRQTLGQGPEFLTYFQNEAQLEKSRLLSDRFSAERPKGSFSTLEIQRTEQGDSAMYLCASSSQGIVNTGELFFGEGSRLTVL.